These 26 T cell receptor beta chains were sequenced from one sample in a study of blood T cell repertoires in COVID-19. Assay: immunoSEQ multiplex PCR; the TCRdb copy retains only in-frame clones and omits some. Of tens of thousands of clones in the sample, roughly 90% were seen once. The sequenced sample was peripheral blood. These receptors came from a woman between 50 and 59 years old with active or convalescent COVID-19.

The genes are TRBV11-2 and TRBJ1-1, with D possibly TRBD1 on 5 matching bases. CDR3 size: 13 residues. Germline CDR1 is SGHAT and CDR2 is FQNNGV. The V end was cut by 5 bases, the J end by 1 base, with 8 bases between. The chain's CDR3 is CASSQGQNTEAFF. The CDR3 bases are TGTGCCAGCAGCCAAGGACAGAACACTGAAGCTTTCTTT.

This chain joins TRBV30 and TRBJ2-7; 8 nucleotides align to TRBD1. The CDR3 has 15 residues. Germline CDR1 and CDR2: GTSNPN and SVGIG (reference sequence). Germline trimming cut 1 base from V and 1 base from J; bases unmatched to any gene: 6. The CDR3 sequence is CAWSAGQGWSYEQYF. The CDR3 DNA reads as TGTGCCTGGAGTGCAGGACAGGGCTGGTCCTACGAGCAGTACTTC.

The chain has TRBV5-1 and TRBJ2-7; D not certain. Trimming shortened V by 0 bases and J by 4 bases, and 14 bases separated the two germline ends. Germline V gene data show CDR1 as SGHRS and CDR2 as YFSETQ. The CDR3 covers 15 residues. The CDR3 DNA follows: TGCGCCAGCAGCTTGGCAGTGGCCAGTATTTACGAGCAGTACTTC. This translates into CASSLAVASIYEQYF.

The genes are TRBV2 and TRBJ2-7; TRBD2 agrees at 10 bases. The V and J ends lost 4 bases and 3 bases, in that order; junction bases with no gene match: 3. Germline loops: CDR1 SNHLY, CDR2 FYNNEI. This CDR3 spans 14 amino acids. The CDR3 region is CASSGLAGYYEQYF. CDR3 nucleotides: TGTGCCAGCAGTGGACTAGCGGGTTACTACGAGCAGTACTTC. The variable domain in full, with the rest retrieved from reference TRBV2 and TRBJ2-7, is EPEVTQTPSHQVTQMGQEVILRCVPISNHLYFYWYRQILGQKVEFLVSFYNNEISEKSEIFDDQFSVERPDGSNFTLKIRSTKLEDSAMYFCASSGLAGYYEQYFGPGTRLTVT.

The CDR3, as DNA: TGTGCCAGCAGCTGGGGCGTAGGGTATGGAGCTTTCTTT. Amino acid sequence: CASSWGVGYGAFF. The V and J genes are TRBV7-9 and TRBJ1-1; the D gene is possibly TRBD1 (5 bases). The CDR3 covers 13 residues. Trimming took 4 bases from V and 10 from J, leaving 16 bases between them. Germline lookup yields CDR1 SEHNR and CDR2 FQNEAQ (reference sequence).

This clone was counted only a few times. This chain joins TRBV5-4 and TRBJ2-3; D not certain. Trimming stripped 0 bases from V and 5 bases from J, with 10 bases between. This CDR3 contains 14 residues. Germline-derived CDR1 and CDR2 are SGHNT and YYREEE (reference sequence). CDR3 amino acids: CASSLAGVGDTQYF. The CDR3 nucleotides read TGTGCCAGCAGCTTGGCGGGTGTTGGAGATACGCAGTATTTT.

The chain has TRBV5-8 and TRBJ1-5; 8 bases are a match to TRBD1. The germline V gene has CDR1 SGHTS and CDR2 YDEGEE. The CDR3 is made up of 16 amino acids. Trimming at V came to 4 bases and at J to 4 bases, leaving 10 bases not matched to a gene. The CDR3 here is CASSKSGTGRNQPQHF. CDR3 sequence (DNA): TGTGCCAGCAGCAAGTCCGGGACAGGTAGAAATCAGCCCCAGCATTTT.

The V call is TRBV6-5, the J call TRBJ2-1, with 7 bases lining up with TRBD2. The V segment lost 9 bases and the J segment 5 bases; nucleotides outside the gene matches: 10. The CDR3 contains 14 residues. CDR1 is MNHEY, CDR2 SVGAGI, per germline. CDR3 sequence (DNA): TGTGCCAGTGGTCCCGGGACTAAAGACAATGAGCAGTTCTTC. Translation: CASGPGTKDNEQFF.

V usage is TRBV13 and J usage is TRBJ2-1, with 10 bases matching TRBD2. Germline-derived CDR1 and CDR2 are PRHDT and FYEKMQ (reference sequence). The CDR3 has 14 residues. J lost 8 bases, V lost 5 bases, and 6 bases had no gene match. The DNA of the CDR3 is TGTGCCAGCAGCCGGGGACTAGCGATCCATGAGCAGTTCTTC. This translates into CASSRGLAIHEQFF.

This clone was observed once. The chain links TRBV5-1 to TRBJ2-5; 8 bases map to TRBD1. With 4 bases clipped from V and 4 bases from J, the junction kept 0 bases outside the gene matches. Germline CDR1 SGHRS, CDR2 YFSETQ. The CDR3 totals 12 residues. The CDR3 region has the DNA TGCGCCAGCAGCGACAGGGGAGAGACCCAGTACTTC. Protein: CASSDRGETQYF.

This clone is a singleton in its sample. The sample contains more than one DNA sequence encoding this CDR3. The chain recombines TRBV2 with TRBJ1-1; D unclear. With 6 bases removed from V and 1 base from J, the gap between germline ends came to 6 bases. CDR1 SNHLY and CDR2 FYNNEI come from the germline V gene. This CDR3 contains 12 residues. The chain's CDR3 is CASRGQNTEAFF. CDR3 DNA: TGTGCCAGCAGGGGCCAGAACACTGAAGCTTTCTTT.

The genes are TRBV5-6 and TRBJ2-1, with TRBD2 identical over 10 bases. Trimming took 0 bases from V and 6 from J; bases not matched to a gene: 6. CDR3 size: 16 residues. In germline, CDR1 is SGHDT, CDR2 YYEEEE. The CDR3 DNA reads TGTGCCAGCAGCTTGGCCGTTCGACTAGCGGGCAATGAGCAGTTCTTC. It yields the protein CASSLAVRLAGNEQFF.

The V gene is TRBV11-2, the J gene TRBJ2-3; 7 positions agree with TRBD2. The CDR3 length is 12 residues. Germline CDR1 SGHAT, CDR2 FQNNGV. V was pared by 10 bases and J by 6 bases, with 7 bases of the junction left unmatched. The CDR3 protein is CATAAGGDTQYF. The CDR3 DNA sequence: TGTGCCACCGCCGCCGGGGGGGATACGCAGTATTTT.

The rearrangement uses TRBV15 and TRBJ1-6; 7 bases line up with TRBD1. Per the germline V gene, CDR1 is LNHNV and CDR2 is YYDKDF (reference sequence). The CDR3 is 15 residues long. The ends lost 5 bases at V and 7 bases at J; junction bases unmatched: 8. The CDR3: CATSVPGQRNSPLHF. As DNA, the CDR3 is TGTGCCACCAGCGTACCGGGACAGAGAAATTCACCCCTCCACTTT.

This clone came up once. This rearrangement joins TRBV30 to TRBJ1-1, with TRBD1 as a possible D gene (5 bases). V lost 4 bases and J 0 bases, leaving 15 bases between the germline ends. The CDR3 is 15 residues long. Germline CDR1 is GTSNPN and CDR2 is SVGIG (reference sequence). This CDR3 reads CAWTLSGHLNTEAFF. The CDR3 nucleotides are TGTGCCTGGACCCTCTCAGGACACCTGAACACTGAAGCTTTCTTT.

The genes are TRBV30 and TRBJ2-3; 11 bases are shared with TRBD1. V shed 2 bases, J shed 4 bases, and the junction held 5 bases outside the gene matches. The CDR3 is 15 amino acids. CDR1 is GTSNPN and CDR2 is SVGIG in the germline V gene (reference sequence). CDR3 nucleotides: TGTGCCTGGAGTCTCGGACAGGGGGCGGCAGATACGCAGTATTTT. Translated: CAWSLGQGAADTQYF.

The CDR3 nucleotides are TGTGCCAGCAGCTTGGTTTCGACAGACAACTATGGCTACACCTTC. Amino acids: CASSLVSTDNYGYTF. The chain links TRBV5-6 to TRBJ1-2; D may be TRBD1 (5 bases). With 0 bases removed from V and 2 bases from J, the gap between germline ends came to 11 bases. The germline CDR1 and CDR2 sequences are SGHDT and YYEEEE. There are 15 residues in the CDR3.

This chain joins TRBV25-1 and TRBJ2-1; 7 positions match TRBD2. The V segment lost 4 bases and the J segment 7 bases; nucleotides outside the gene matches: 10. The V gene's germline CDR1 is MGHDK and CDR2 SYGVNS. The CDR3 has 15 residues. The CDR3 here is CASSGPGTITNEQFF. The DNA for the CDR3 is TGTGCCAGCAGTGGACCCGGGACTATTACGAATGAGCAGTTCTTC.

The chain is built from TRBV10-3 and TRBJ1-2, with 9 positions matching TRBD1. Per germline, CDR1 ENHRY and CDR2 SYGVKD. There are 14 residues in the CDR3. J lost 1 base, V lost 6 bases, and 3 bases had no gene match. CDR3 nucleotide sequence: TGTGCCATCAGGGGACAGGGTTTTAACTATGGCTACACCTTC. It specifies CAIRGQGFNYGYTF.

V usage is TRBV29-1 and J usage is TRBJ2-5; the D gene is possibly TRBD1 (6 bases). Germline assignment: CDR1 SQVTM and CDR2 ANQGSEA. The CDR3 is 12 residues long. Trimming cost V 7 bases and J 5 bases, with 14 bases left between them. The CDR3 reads CSGGLGEETQYF. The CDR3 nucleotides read TGCAGCGGGGGGCTAGGTGAGGAGACCCAGTACTTC.

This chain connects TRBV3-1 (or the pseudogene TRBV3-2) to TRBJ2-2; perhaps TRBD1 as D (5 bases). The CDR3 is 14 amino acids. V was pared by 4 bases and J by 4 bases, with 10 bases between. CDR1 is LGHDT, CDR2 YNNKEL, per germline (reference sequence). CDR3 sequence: CASSPRDATGELFF. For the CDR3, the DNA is TGTGCCAGCAGCCCCAGGGATGCCACCGGGGAGCTGTTTTTT.

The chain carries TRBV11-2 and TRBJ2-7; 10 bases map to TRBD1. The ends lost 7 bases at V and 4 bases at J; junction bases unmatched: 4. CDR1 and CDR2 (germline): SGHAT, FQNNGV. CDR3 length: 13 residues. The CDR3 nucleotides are TGTGCCAGCACCGGGACAGGGGAGTACGAGCAGTACTTC. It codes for CASTGTGEYEQYF.

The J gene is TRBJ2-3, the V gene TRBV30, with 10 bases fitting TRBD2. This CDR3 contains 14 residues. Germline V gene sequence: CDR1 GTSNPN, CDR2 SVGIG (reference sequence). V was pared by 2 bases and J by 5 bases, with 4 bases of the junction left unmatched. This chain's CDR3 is CAWSTSGTEDTQYF. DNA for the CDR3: TGTGCCTGGAGTACTAGCGGGACCGAAGATACGCAGTATTTT.

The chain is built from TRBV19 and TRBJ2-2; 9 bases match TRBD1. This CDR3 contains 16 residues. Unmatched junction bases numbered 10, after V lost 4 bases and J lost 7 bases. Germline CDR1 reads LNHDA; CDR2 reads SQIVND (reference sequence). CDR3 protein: CASSTPGTGYSGELFF. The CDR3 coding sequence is TGTGCCAGTAGTACCCCCGGGACAGGGTATAGCGGGGAGCTGTTTTTT.

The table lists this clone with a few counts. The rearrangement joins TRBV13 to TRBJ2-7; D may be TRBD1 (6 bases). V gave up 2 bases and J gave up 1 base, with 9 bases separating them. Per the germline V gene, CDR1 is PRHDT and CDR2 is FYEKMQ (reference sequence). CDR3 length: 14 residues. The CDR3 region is CASSLFQGSYEQYF. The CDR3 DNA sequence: TGTGCCAGCAGCTTATTTCAGGGGTCCTACGAGCAGTACTTC.

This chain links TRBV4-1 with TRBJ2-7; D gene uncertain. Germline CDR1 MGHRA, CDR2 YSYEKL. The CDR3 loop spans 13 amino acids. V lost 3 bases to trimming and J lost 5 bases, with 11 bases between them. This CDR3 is CASSQMESHEQYF. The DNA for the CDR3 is TGCGCCAGCAGCCAGATGGAGTCCCACGAGCAGTACTTC.